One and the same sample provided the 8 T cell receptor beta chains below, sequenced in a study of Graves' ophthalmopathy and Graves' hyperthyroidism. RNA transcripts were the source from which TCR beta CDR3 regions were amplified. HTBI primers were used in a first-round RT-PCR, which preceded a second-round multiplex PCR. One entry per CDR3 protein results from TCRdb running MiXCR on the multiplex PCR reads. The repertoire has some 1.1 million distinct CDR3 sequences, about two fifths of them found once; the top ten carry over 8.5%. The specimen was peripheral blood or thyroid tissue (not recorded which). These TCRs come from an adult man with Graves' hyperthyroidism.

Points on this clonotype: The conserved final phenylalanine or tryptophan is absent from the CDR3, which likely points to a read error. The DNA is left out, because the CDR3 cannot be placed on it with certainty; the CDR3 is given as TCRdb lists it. The CDR3 loop is CASSSGLNT. The chain uses TRBV7-9 and TRBJ1-3. Counting both end residues, the CDR3 totals 9 amino acids. Germline V CDR1 and CDR2: SEHNR, FQNEAQ (reference sequence).

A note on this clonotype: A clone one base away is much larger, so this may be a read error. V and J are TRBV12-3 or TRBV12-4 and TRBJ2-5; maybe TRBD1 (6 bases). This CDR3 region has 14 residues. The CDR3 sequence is CVSSSHRDQETQYF. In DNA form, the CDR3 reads TGTGTCAGCAGTTCACACAGGGACCAAGAGACCCAGTACTTC.

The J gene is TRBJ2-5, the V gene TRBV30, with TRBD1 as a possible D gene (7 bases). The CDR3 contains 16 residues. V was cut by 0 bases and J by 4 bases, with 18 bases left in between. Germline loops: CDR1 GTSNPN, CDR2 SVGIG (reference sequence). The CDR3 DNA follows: TGTGCCTGGAGTGTATATGGCAGGGGGACTCCAGAGACCCAGTACTTC. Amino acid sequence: CAWSVYGRGTPETQYF.

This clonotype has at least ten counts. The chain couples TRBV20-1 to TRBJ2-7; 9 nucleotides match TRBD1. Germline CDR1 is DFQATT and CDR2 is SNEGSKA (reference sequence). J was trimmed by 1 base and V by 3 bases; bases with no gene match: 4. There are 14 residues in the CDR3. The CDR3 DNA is TGCAGTGCTAGGGCGGGACAGGGTTCCTACGAGCAGTACTTC. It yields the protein CSARAGQGSYEQYF.

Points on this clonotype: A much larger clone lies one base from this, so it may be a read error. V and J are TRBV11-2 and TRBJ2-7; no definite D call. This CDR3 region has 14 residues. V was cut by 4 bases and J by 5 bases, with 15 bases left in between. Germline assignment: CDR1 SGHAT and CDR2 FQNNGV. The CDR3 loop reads CASSYVRVRHEQYF. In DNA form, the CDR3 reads TGTGCCAGCAGCTACGTCCGGGTCCGCCACGAGCAGTACTTC.

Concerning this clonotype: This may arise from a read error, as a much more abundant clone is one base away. DNA for the CDR3: TGTGCCTGCAGCTCAATGAGACAGGACCCTAGAGAAGCTTTCTTT. Translation gives CACSSMRQDPREAFF. The V gene is TRBV7-3, the J gene TRBJ1-1; possible D gene TRBD1, 6 bases. Germline V lookup: CDR1 SGHTA, CDR2 FQGTGA. CDR3 length: 15 residues.

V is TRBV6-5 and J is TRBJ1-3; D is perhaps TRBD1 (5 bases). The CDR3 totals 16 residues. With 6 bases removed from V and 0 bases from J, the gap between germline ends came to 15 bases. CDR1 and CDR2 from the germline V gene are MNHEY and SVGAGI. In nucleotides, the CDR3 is TGTGCCAGCAGGTTCGACAGAAGGAGCTCTGGAAACACCATATATTTT. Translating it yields CASRFDRRSSGNTIYF.

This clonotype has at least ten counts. CDR3 sequence (DNA): TGTGCCAGCAGCTCCGATAGTCCACAGGGAACACAAGAGACCCAGTACTTC. Translated: CASSSDSPQGTQETQYF. This sequence joins TRBV13 and TRBJ2-5; a weak D match, TRBD1 (6 bases). The CDR3 totals 17 residues. Per the germline V gene, CDR1 is PRHDT and CDR2 is FYEKMQ (reference sequence). Trimming left V 4 bases short and J 2 bases short, with 20 bases between.